This TCR beta chain was identified in a study of beta chain features in type 1 diabetes. General observations from the study: Sequencing the cDNA could make cells with high TCR expression show up more than they should. The naive, central memory and Treg TCRB repertoires looked more alike in patients than they did in healthy donors.

The CDR3 is 13 residues long. CDR1 and CDR2 from the germline V gene are GTSNPN and SVGIG (reference sequence). The V and J ends lost 2 bases and 4 bases respectively, with 11 bases between them. Sequenced material consisted of expressed TCRB transcripts (all of the isolated RNA was reverse transcribed). Each sample of naive, central memory or regulatory T cells had, on average, about 3.6 million reads. Clones were sequenced by immunoSEQ multiplex PCR, and TCRdb holds only the in-frame ones, with some missing. The repertoire holds about 260,000 clones, with under 70% as singletons. About this clone: What it recognizes is unknown.

This receptor was obtained from a man aged 30 to 45 in good health. The V call is TRBV30, the J call TRBJ2-5; D is tentatively TRBD1 or TRBD2 (5 bases each). The specimen was naive CD4+ T cells from blood. CDR3 DNA: TGTGCCTGGAGTCGGGGCCTGGGAGAGACCCAGTACTTC. It encodes CAWSRGLGETQYF. The full variable domain, completed using reference TRBV30 and TRBJ2-5, is SQTIHQWPATLVQPVGSPLSLECTVEGTSNPNLYWYRQAAGRGLQLLFYSVGIGQISSEVPQNLSASRPQDRQFILSSKKLLLSDSGFYLCAWSRGLGETQYFGPGTRLLVL.